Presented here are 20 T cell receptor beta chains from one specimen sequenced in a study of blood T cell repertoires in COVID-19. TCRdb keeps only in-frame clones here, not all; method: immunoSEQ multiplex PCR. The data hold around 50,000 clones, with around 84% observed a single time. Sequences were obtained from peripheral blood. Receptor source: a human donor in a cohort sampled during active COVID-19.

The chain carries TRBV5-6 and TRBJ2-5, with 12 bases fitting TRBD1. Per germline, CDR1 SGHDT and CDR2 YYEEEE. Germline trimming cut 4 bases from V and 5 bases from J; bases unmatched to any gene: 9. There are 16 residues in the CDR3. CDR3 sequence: CASSKGQGAFRETQYF. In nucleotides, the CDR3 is TGTGCCAGCAGCAAGGGACAGGGGGCATTTCGGGAGACCCAGTACTTC.

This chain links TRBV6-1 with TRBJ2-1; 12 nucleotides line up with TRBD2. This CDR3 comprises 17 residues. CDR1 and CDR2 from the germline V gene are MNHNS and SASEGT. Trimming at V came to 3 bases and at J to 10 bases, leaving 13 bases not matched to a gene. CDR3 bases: TGTGCCAGCAGTGATGGACGAGGACTAGCGGGATTCGGGGAGCAGTTCTTC. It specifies CASSDGRGLAGFGEQFF.

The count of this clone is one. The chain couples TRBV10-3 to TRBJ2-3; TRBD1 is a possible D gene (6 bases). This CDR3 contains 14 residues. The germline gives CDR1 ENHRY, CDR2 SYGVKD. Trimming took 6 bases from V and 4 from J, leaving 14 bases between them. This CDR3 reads CAIRKQGSPDTQYF. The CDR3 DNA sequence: TGTGCCATCAGAAAACAGGGATCCCCAGATACGCAGTATTTT.

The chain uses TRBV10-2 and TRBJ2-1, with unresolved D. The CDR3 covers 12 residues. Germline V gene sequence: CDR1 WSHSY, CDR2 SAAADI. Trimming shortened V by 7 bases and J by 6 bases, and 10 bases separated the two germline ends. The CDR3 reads CASIARSNEQFF. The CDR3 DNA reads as TGCGCCAGCATAGCTCGCTCCAATGAGCAGTTCTTC.

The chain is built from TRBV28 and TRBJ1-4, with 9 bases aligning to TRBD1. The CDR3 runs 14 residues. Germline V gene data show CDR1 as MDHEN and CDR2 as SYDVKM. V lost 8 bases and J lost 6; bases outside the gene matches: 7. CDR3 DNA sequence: TGTGCCAGCCATGAACAGGGGGCTGATGAAAAACTGTTTTTT. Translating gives CASHEQGADEKLFF.

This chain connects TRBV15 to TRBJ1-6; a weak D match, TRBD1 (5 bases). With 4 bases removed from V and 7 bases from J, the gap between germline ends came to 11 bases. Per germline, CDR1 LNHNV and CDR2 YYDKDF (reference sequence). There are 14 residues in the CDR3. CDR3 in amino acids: CATSIGTRNSPLHF. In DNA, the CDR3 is TGTGCCACCAGCATAGGGACTAGGAATTCACCCCTCCACTTT.

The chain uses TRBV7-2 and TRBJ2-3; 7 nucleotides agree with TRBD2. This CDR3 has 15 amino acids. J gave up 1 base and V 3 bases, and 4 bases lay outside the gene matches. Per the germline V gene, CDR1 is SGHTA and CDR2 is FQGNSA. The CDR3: CASSLGGVGTDTQYF. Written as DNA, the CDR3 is TGTGCCAGCAGCTTGGGGGGGGTCGGCACAGATACGCAGTATTTT. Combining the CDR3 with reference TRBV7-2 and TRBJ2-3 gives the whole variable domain GAGVSQSPSNKVTEKGKDVELRCDPISGHTALYWYRQSLGQGLEFLIYFQGNSAPDKSGLPSDRFSAERTGGSVSTLTIQRTQQEDSAVYLCASSLGGVGTDTQYFGPGTRLTVL.

CDR3 sequence reads: CASSEVSVSYEQYF. The CDR3, as DNA: TGTGCCAGCAGTGAAGTAAGCGTCAGCTACGAGCAGTACTTC. V is TRBV2 and J is TRBJ2-7, with D uncertain. The CDR3 is 14 amino acids. V lost 1 base and J 3 bases, leaving 10 bases between the germline ends. In germline, CDR1 is SNHLY, CDR2 FYNNEI.

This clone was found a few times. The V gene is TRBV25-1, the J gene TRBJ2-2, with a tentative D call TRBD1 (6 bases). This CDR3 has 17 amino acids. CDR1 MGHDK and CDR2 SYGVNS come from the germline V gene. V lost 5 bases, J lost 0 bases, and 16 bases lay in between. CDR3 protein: CASSNKLGASNTGELFF. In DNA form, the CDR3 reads TGTGCCAGCAGTAATAAGTTGGGGGCGTCGAACACCGGGGAGCTGTTTTTT.

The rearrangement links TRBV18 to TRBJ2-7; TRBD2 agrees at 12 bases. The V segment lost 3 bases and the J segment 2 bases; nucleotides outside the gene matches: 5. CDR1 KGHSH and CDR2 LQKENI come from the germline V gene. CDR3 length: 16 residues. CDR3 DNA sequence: TGTGCCAGCTCACCGTCTAGCGGGAGGGTCACCTACGAGCAGTACTTC. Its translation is CASSPSSGRVTYEQYF.

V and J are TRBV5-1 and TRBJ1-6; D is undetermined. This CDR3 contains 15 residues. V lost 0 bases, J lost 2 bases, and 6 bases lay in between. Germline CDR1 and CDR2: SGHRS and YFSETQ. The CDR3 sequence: CASSLGQAYNSPLHF. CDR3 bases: TGCGCCAGCAGCTTGGGCCAGGCCTATAATTCACCCCTCCACTTT.

CDR3 loop: CASSLQGVSGNTIYF. In DNA form, the CDR3 reads TGTGCCAGCAGTTTACAGGGGGTCTCTGGAAACACCATATATTTT. This chain connects TRBV6-5 to TRBJ1-3, with 8 bases fitting TRBD1. This CDR3 spans 15 amino acids. Germline values: CDR1 MNHEY, CDR2 SVGAGI. The V and J ends lost 4 bases and 0 bases, in that order; junction bases with no gene match: 2.

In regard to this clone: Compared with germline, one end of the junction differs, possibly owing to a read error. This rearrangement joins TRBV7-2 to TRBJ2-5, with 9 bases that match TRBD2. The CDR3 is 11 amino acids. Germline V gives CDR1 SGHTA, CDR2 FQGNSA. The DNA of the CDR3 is TGTGCCAGCAGCACCAGACTAGCGGAAGACTTC. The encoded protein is CASSTRLAEDF.

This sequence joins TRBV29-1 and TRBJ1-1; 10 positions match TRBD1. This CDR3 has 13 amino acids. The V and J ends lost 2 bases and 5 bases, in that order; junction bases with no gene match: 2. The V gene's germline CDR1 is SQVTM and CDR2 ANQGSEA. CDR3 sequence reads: CSVEPDRGTEAFF. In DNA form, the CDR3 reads TGCAGCGTTGAACCGGACAGGGGGACTGAAGCTTTCTTT.

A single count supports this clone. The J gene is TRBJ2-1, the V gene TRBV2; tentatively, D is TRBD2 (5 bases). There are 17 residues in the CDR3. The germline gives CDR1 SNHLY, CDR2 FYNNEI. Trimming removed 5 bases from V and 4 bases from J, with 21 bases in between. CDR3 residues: CASSPPGLRAAYNEQFF. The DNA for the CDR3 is TGTGCCAGCAGTCCCCCCGGACTCCGTGCGGCGTACAATGAGCAGTTCTTC.

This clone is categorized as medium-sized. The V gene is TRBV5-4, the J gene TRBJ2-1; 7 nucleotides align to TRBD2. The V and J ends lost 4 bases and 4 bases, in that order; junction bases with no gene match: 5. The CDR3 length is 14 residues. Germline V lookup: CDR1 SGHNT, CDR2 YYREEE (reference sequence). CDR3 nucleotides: TGTGCCAGCAGCAGGAGCGGGGCGTACAATGAGCAGTTCTTC. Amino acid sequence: CASSRSGAYNEQFF.

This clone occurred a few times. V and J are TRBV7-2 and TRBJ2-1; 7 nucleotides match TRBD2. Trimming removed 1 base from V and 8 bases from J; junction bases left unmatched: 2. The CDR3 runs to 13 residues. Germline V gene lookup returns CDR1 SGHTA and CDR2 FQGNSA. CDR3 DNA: TGTGCCAGCAGCTTAGAGCGGGATGATGAGCAGTTCTTC. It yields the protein CASSLERDDEQFF.

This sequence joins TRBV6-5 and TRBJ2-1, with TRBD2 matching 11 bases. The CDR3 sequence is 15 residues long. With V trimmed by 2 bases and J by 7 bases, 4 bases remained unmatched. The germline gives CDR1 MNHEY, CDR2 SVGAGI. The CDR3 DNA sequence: TGTGCCAGCAGTTACAGCACTAGCGGGAGAAATGAGCAGTTCTTC. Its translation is CASSYSTSGRNEQFF.

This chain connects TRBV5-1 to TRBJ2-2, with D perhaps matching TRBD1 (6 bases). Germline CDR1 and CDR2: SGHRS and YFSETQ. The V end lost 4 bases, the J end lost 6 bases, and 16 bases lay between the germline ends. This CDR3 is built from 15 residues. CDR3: CASSRDTLGAGELFF. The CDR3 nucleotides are TGCGCCAGCAGCCGGGACACCCTCGGGGCCGGGGAGCTGTTTTTT.

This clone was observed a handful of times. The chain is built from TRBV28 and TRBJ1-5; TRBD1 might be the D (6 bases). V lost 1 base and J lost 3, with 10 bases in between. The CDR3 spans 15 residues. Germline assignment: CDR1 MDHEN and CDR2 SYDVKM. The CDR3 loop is CASSLLTGLNQPQHF. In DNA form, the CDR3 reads TGTGCCAGCAGTTTATTGACAGGCCTCAATCAGCCCCAGCATTTT.